The T cell receptor (beta chain) described here comes from a study of T-cell reconstitution after alpha-beta-depleted transplantation in children. The library targeted TCRbeta and was prepared with unique molecular identifiers. A single record per CDR3 protein comes from TCRdb applying MiXCR to the PCR reads. Here the sample spans 490,000 or so distinct CDR3 sequences, under 12% being singletons. Study-level points and caveats: Newly generated T cells supplied most T-cell counts and diversity one year post-transplant. For some patients, TCRbeta diversity was high at day 60 because of recipient T cells and thymic progenitors that survived. Where alpha-beta T cells came from about two months after transplant was reportedly several hundred expanded graft clones.

Per the germline V gene, CDR1 is SQVTM and CDR2 is ANQGSEA. With 6 bases removed from V and 2 bases from J, the gap between germline ends came to 14 bases. The CDR3 consists of 15 residues. This clonotype was found a few times. The antigen is not known. The sample here was PBMCs, taken before TCRalphabeta/CD19-depleted stem cell transplant. The source is a child aged 2-15 years with inherited bone marrow failure, due to receive a stem cell transplant. The rearrangement joins TRBV29-1 to TRBJ2-6; TRBD2 is a possible D gene (6 bases). The CDR3 sequence is CSVRDPGTGANVLTF. DNA for the CDR3: TGCAGCGTGCGGGACCCTGGTACTGGGGCCAACGTCCTGACTTTC.